The 30 T cell receptor beta chains below come from one sample, sequenced in a study of T cell clonality in common variable immunodeficiency. The table came from immunoSEQ multiplex PCR; TCRdb's copy has only in-frame clones and leaves some out. This repertoire holds approximately 44,000 clones, and none appear only once. Sequencing input: peripheral blood mononuclear cells. The receptors originated from a person aged 18 to 70 in good health.

This clone occurred many times. One junction end disagrees with the germline gene, perhaps due to a read error. The read terminates 3 residues before the CDR3 end, so the remaining end is supplied by the germline J gene. The genes are TRBV20-1 and TRBJ2-3; possibly TRBD1 for D (5 bases). The CDR3 has 15 residues. Germline assignment: CDR1 DFQATT and CDR2 SNEGSKA (reference sequence). Here the CDR3 reads CSAPDNGHSKDTQYF. The part of the CDR3 DNA that was read is TGCAGTGCTCCGGACAACGGCCACAGCAAAGATACG.

This clone was recorded at least ten times. Sequencing ends 3 residues short of the CDR3 end; the germline J gene provides the rest. V and J are TRBV29-1 and TRBJ1-1; 8 bases are shared with TRBD1. Germline assignment: CDR1 SQVTM and CDR2 ANQGSEA. The CDR3 has 11 amino acids. CDR3 bases read: TGCAGCGTTGAATCCGGGACAGGA. This encodes CSVESGTG. The entire CDR3 protein is CSVESGTGAFF.

This clone was observed at least ten times. CDR3 bases read: TGCAGTGCTAGAGATACTTGGGCCGGGACAGGGTCCTACAATGAG. This codes for CSARDTWAGTGSYNE. The full CDR3 protein reads CSARDTWAGTGSYNEQFF. J is TRBJ2-1 and V is TRBV20-1; 9 bases fit TRBD1. Read data end 3 residues before the CDR3 end; the end is taken from the germline J gene. The length of the CDR3 is 18 residues. V was pared by 0 bases and J by 1 base, with 10 bases of the junction left unmatched. Germline CDR1 reads DFQATT; CDR2 reads SNEGSKA (reference sequence).

This clone was found many times. The CDR3 end falls 3 residues outside the read, so it is completed with the germline J gene. This chain connects TRBV19 to TRBJ1-3, with D possibly TRBD1 on 5 matching bases. Germline CDR1 reads LNHDA; CDR2 reads SQIVND (reference sequence). The CDR3 length is 15 residues. V lost 4 bases and J 0 bases, leaving 10 bases between the germline ends. The CDR3 protein is CASSKLTVSGNTIYF. The CDR3 DNA, read in part, is TGTGCCAGTAGTAAATTGACAGTCTCTGGAAACACC.

This clone was recorded many times. The read comes to an end 3 residues before the CDR3 does, leaving the germline J gene to fill in the end. The V and J genes are TRBV2 and TRBJ1-6; D is undetermined. The CDR3 runs 13 residues. With 5 bases removed from V and 8 bases from J, the gap between germline ends came to 10 bases. Per germline, CDR1 SNHLY and CDR2 FYNNEI. The CDR3 DNA, read in part, is TGTGCCAGCAGTCAAACCGGGGATTCACCC. Translated: CASSQTGDSP. The full CDR3 reads CASSQTGDSPLHF.

This clone has a count of ten or more. The read ends 3 residues before the CDR3 terminus; that terminus is restored from the germline J gene. The genes are TRBV5-5 and TRBJ1-1; D is perhaps TRBD1 (6 bases). The CDR3 length is 15 residues. Germline lookup yields CDR1 SGHKS and CDR2 YYEKEE (reference sequence). V lost 4 bases to trimming and J lost 3 bases, with 16 bases between them. The DNA read from the CDR3 is TGTGCCAGCAGCGCAAGACGGACAGCCGACACTGAA. Translated, it gives CASSARRTADTE. The CDR3 in its entirety is CASSARRTADTEAFF.

The sample holds many counts of this clone. The read ends 3 residues before the CDR3 terminus; that terminus is restored from the germline J gene. The chain is built from TRBV18 and TRBJ2-1; 10 positions match TRBD2. Germline V gene sequence: CDR1 KGHSH, CDR2 LQKENI. Trimming took 4 bases from V and 5 from J; bases not matched to a gene: 8. CDR3 length: 16 amino acids. The sequenced part of the CDR3 DNA is TGTGCCAGCTCACGTCCCCTAGCGGGGGCTAACAATGAG. Protein product: CASSRPLAGANNE. In full, the CDR3 is CASSRPLAGANNEQFF.

This clone was counted many times. The CDR3 extends 3 residues past the end of the read, so its final part is completed from the germline J gene. V usage is TRBV28 and J usage is TRBJ2-4; TRBD2 aligns across 12 bases. With V trimmed by 2 bases and J by 0 bases, 11 bases remained unmatched. This CDR3 spans 20 amino acids. The germline V gene has CDR1 MDHEN and CDR2 SYDVKM. The DNA read from the CDR3 is TGTGCCAGCAGTTTAATTCTAGCGGGAGGGGATACGGGAGCCAAAAACATT. Translated, it gives CASSLILAGGDTGAKNI. The whole CDR3 sequence is CASSLILAGGDTGAKNIQYF.

This clone was observed at least ten times. Coverage ceases 3 residues before the CDR3 finishes, and the germline J gene fills in the end. The chain combines TRBV30 with TRBJ1-2; 7 positions agree with TRBD1. Germline CDR1 and CDR2: GTSNPN and SVGIG (reference sequence). The CDR3 totals 14 residues. V lost 0 bases to trimming and J lost 5 bases; unmatched junction nucleotides: 6. The sequenced CDR3 bases are TGTGCCTGGAGTGTCAACAGGGGAGGGTATGGC. It yields the protein CAWSVNRGGYG. In full, the CDR3 reads CAWSVNRGGYGYTF.

This clone has ten or more counts. The read terminates 3 residues ahead of where the CDR3 ends, so the germline J gene completes it. The rearrangement uses TRBV6-4 and TRBJ2-7; TRBD1 is a possible D gene (6 bases). CDR3 length: 16 residues. V shed 5 bases and J shed 3 bases, with 20 bases lying between them. CDR1 and CDR2 from the germline V gene are MRHNA and SNTAGT. The CDR3 loop is CASSPQGRVKNYEQYF. The sequenced CDR3 bases are TGTGCCAGCAGTCCACAGGGAAGGGTAAAAAACTACGAG.

Many counts were recorded for this clone. Read coverage stops 3 residues before the CDR3 terminus; the germline J gene supplies the remainder. The J gene is TRBJ1-6, the V gene TRBV5-1; 10 bases line up with TRBD1. Trimming at V came to 4 bases and at J to 12 bases, leaving 7 bases not matched to a gene. The germline gives CDR1 SGHRS, CDR2 YFSETQ. CDR3 length: 14 amino acids. CDR3 sequence: CASSPSDRGRPLHF. CDR3 DNA (partial): TGCGCCAGCAGCCCATCGGACAGGGGGAGACCC.

This clone was detected many times. The part of the CDR3 DNA that was read is TGTGCCAGCAGTTACTTCAGGAGGGAGACC. It codes for CASSYFRRET. The whole CDR3 protein reads CASSYFRRETQYF. V usage is TRBV6-2 or TRBV6-3 and J usage is TRBJ2-5, with a weak D call TRBD2 (5 bases). Sequencing ends 3 residues short of the CDR3 end; the germline J gene provides the rest. The germline V gene has CDR1 MNHEY and CDR2 SVGEGT. This CDR3 contains 13 residues. V gave up 1 base and J gave up 5 bases, with 8 bases separating them.

This clone has more than one count but fewer than ten. The read ends 3 residues shy of where the CDR3 ends; the end is completed using the germline J gene. V usage is TRBV2 and J usage is TRBJ1-5, with a weak D call TRBD1 (5 bases). This CDR3 is 15 amino acids long. CDR1 and CDR2 from the germline V gene are SNHLY and FYNNEI. V was shortened by 6 bases and J by 2 bases, with 14 bases between the two germline ends. The CDR3: CASSKGLRGNQPQHF. The covered CDR3 bases are TGTGCCAGCAGCAAGGGACTGCGGGGCAATCAGCCC.

This clone was seen at least ten times. The CDR3 end falls 3 residues outside the read, so it is completed with the germline J gene. The V call is TRBV5-1, the J call TRBJ1-1, with 7 bases matching TRBD1. The CDR3 runs 14 residues. V lost 4 bases, J lost 2 bases, and 5 bases stayed unmatched. The germline gives CDR1 SGHRS, CDR2 YFSETQ. CDR3 DNA, as far as it was read: TGCGCCAGCAGCCCCGGGACAGCAAACACTGAA. Translated: CASSPGTANTE. The whole CDR3 protein reads CASSPGTANTEAFF.

With regard to this clone: The sequenced fragment ends 3 residues before the CDR3 boundary, so the rest is inferred from the germline J gene. V is TRBV18 and J is TRBJ1-3; the match to TRBD1 covers 9 bases. The CDR3 is 16 amino acids. Germline V gives CDR1 KGHSH, CDR2 LQKENI. The trim removed 3 bases at V and 3 bases at J, leaving 6 bases unmatched. CDR3 DNA (partial): TGTGCCAGCTCACCCGCGGGACAGGGCGGTGGAAACACC. Translation gives CASSPAGQGGGNT. The entire CDR3 reads CASSPAGQGGGNTIYF.

This clone turned up a few times. The read is 3 residues too short to cover the CDR3 end, so that end is filled in from the germline J gene. The chain joins TRBV5-5 to TRBJ1-2, with D possibly matching TRBD1 (5 bases). This CDR3 comprises 14 residues. Germline CDR1 is SGHKS and CDR2 is YYEKEE (reference sequence). The sequenced part of the CDR3 DNA is TGTGCCAGCAGCTTGGATACGGGACTTTACGAC. Its translation is CASSLDTGLYD. The CDR3 in its entirety is CASSLDTGLYDYTF.

This clone was detected ten times or more. The CDR3 goes on 3 residues after the read ends, and that part is filled in from the germline J gene. The V and J genes are TRBV5-1 and TRBJ1-2, with TRBD1 matching 9 bases. J lost 6 bases, V lost 4 bases, and 4 bases had no gene match. Germline V gene lookup returns CDR1 SGHRS and CDR2 YFSETQ. The CDR3 length is 13 residues. CDR3: CASSIQGADGYTF. CDR3 bases read: TGCGCCAGCAGCATACAGGGGGCAGATGGC.

This clone was detected many times. The read falls 3 residues short of the CDR3 end, and the missing part is taken from the germline J gene. The chain couples TRBV6-2 or TRBV6-3 to TRBJ2-3, with D uncertain. The CDR3 extends over 14 amino acids. The germline V and J ends were trimmed by 2 bases and 0 bases, with 6 bases remaining between them. The V gene's germline CDR1 is MNHEY and CDR2 SVGEGT. The covered CDR3 bases are TGTGCCAGCAGTTACGGCGGAAGCACAGATACG. Protein: CASSYGGSTDT. The complete CDR3 sequence is CASSYGGSTDTQYF.

Many counts were recorded for this clone. The CDR3 bases that were read are TGTGCCAGCAGCTTAATAGCGGGGTACCAAGAGACC. This encodes CASSLIAGYQET. The entire CDR3 is CASSLIAGYQETQYF. The V call is TRBV7-2, the J call TRBJ2-5; 8 bases line up with TRBD2. Read data end 3 residues before the CDR3 end; the end is taken from the germline J gene. V gave up 2 bases and J gave up 0 bases; unmatched junction bases: 2. This CDR3 is 15 amino acids long. Looked up from germline, CDR1 is SGHTA and CDR2 is FQGNSA.

This clone was seen at least ten times. The CDR3 end lies 3 residues beyond the end of the read and is filled in from the germline J gene. V and J are TRBV6-1 and TRBJ2-2; weak D call: TRBD1 (5 bases). Germline-derived CDR1 and CDR2 are MNHNS and SASEGT. The CDR3 is 14 residues long. The V gene lost 4 bases and the J gene lost 5 bases, with 11 bases spanning the gap. Here the CDR3 reads CASSAGHRTGELFF. The CDR3 bases that were read are TGTGCCAGCAGTGCGGGCCACAGGACCGGGGAG.

This clone was counted at least ten times. Read coverage stops 3 residues before the CDR3 terminus; the germline J gene supplies the remainder. The chain carries TRBV28 and TRBJ2-1; D uncertain. CDR3 size: 15 residues. Germline loops: CDR1 MDHEN, CDR2 SYDVKM. V was trimmed by 1 base and J by 4 bases, leaving 11 bases between them. CDR3 DNA (partial): TGTGCCAGCAGTTTATCAGGATCGAGGTACAATGAG. Amino acid sequence: CASSLSGSRYNE. The CDR3 reads in full as CASSLSGSRYNEQFF.

This clone was counted many times. The read gets to within 3 residues of the CDR3 end, and the germline J gene fills in the rest. This chain uses TRBV7-8 with TRBJ1-5; maybe TRBD1 (6 bases). V lost 5 bases and J lost 3, with 20 bases in between. The CDR3 length is 17 residues. Looked up from germline, CDR1 is SGHVS and CDR2 is FQNEAQ. The part of the CDR3 DNA that was read is TGTGCCAGCAGCCCAAGGGGGGGGTTTGGTGACAATCAGCCC. The encoded protein is CASSPRGGFGDNQP. In full, the CDR3 reads CASSPRGGFGDNQPQHF.

In its sample, this clone was seen many times. CDR3 bases read: TGTGCCAGCAGCCAAGATCTGGCGTCTAGCGGGGGGGGCACAGATACG. Its protein product is CASSQDLASSGGGTDT. The whole CDR3 is CASSQDLASSGGGTDTQYF. This chain uses TRBV3-1 (or the pseudogene TRBV3-2) with TRBJ2-3, with 12 bases lining up with TRBD2. The read terminates 3 residues ahead of where the CDR3 ends, so the germline J gene completes it. V lost 0 bases, J lost 1 base, and 8 bases stayed unmatched. The CDR3 has 19 amino acids. Per the germline V gene, CDR1 is LGHDT and CDR2 is YNNKEL (reference sequence).

This clone was counted many times. The read terminates 3 residues ahead of where the CDR3 ends, so the germline J gene completes it. The chain couples TRBV19 to TRBJ2-1; TRBD1 is a possible D gene (6 bases). CDR1 and CDR2 from the germline V gene are LNHDA and SQIVND (reference sequence). V was trimmed by 6 bases and J by 6 bases, leaving 15 bases between them. This CDR3 has 14 residues. The CDR3 bases that were read are TGTGCCAGTAGGGATTTCCTGGGGGCCAATGAG. It encodes CASRDFLGANE. The complete CDR3 reads CASRDFLGANEQFF.

This clone was detected many times. The read falls 3 residues short of the CDR3 end, and the missing part is taken from the germline J gene. This chain uses TRBV5-6 with TRBJ1-2; D is possibly TRBD1 (6 bases). Germline CDR1 SGHDT, CDR2 YYEEEE. The CDR3 totals 14 residues. V gave up 3 bases and J gave up 2 bases, with 11 bases separating them. The CDR3 spells CASSSTGGNYGYTF. The sequenced CDR3 bases are TGTGCCAGCAGCTCGACAGGTGGCAACTATGGC. The whole variable domain, remainder taken from reference TRBV5-6 and TRBJ1-2, is DAGVTQSPTHLIKTRGQQVTLRCSPKSGHDTVSWYQQALGQGPQFIFQYYEEEERQRGNFPDRFSGHQFPNYSSELNVNALLLGDSALYLCASSSTGGNYGYTFGSGTRLTVV.

This clone was counted ten times or more. The CDR3 is cut off 3 residues early in the read; its end comes from the germline J gene. The V call is TRBV20-1, the J call TRBJ2-5; TRBD2 matches at 13 bases. Germline V gene data show CDR1 as DFQATT and CDR2 as SNEGSKA (reference sequence). The CDR3 length is 16 residues. The ends lost 1 base at V and 5 bases at J; junction bases unmatched: 7. This CDR3 is CSARALAGGDAETQYF. The sequenced part of the CDR3 DNA is TGCAGTGCTAGAGCACTAGCGGGGGGGGATGCGGAGACC.

There are a few counts of this clone. Read sequence stops 3 residues before the CDR3 end, and the germline J gene provides the missing end. The chain links TRBV18 to TRBJ2-7, with 10 bases matching TRBD2. The V and J ends lost 2 bases and 3 bases, in that order; junction bases with no gene match: 4. CDR3 length: 15 amino acids. Germline V CDR1 and CDR2: KGHSH, LQKENI. CDR3 amino acids: CASSPASGGDYEQYF. The CDR3 bases that were read are TGTGCCAGCTCACCAGCTAGCGGGGGTGACTACGAG.

This clone was counted at least ten times. Read data end 3 residues before the CDR3 end; the end is taken from the germline J gene. The gene calls are TRBV19 and TRBJ2-4; 9 bases are a match to TRBD1. Germline values: CDR1 LNHDA, CDR2 SQIVND (reference sequence). The CDR3 extends over 16 amino acids. Germline trimming cut 4 bases from V and 0 bases from J; bases unmatched to any gene: 4. The CDR3 DNA, read in part, is TGTGCCAGTAGTAAGGGACAGGGTCTAGCCAAAAACATT. Residues: CASSKGQGLAKNI. The entire CDR3 protein is CASSKGQGLAKNIQYF.

This clone was detected many times. Sequencing ends 3 residues short of the CDR3 end; the germline J gene provides the rest. The chain is built from TRBV28 and TRBJ1-3; possible D gene TRBD1, 5 bases. The CDR3 consists of 14 residues. Germline CDR1 MDHEN, CDR2 SYDVKM. Trimming cost V 4 bases and J 1 base, with 8 bases left between them. CDR3 bases read: TGTGCCAGCAGTTCCCGGGGGTCTGGAAACACC. This encodes CASSSRGSGNT. The entire CDR3 protein reads CASSSRGSGNTIYF.

This clone has at least ten counts. The missing CDR3 end, 3 residues past where the read stops, is filled in from the germline J gene. This chain uses TRBV19 with TRBJ2-7; TRBD1 agrees at 7 bases. J gave up 6 bases and V 5 bases, and 7 bases lay outside the gene matches. CDR3 length: 13 residues. Per the germline V gene, CDR1 is LNHDA and CDR2 is SQIVND (reference sequence). CDR3 region: CASSRQGVIEQYF. Incomplete CDR3 DNA: TGTGCCAGTAGTCGCCAGGGGGTCATCGAG. Supplemented by reference TRBV19 and TRBJ2-7, the full variable domain reads DGGITQSPKYLFRKEGQNVTLSCEQNLNHDAMYWYRQDPGQGLRLIYYSQIVNDFQKGDIAEGYSVSREKKESFPLTVTSAQKNPTAFYLCASSRQGVIEQYFGPGTRLTVT.